This T cell receptor beta chain stems from a study of Ad26.COV2.S vaccination and SARS-CoV-2 variants listed by TCRdb under 2021. Context from the whole study: Donors in the vaccine arm were drawn from COV1001, a multicentre, randomized, double-blind, placebo-controlled phase I-IIa trial testing Ad26.COV2.S in healthy adults. Ad26.COV2.S was administered intramuscularly at a dose of 5x10^10 or 1x10^11 viral particles, either as one shot or as two shots given 56 days apart. The specificity and breadth of SARS-CoV-2-reactive T cell receptors after Ad26.COV2.S vaccination were assessed by TCRbeta repertoire sequencing. A total of approximately 30 samples were included in the TCR-sequenced set, comprising 19 Ad26.COV2.S vaccine recipients, 5 placebo recipients and 8 SARS-CoV-2 convalescent individuals. Trial participants were randomized into five groups of five, in which low-dose or high-dose Ad26.COV2.S was given once or twice, or placebo was given on both occasions. Investigators did not know the trial group allocation while performing experiments and assessing outcomes. The paper's findings and limits, for the study overall: Substantial breadth of spike-specific CD8+ and CD4+ T cell responses was reported after vaccination. Higher spike-specific TCR breadth was observed in Ad26.COV2.S recipients than in placebo recipients (P = 0.0014). The study lacked the statistical power to compare responses across vaccine doses or regimens. Vaccine and placebo recipients had similar non-spike TCR breadth, a finding consistent with the vaccine containing only spike. It was noted by the authors that total T cell responses may have been underestimated by the TCR breadth and depth analyses.

Read against the paper, the sample's treatment or condition label means: some 20 received Ad26.COV2.S at low or high dose, single or two shots; 5 received placebo; per-sample allocation not given. For vaccine and placebo recipients, the sequenced repertoires came from samples collected on day 63 after the first injection. In Cohort 1b, 20 to 25 adults aged 18-55 years were enrolled at a single site in Boston, USA, between 29 July and 7 August 2020. Ad26.COV2.S was a replication-incompetent adenovirus type 26 vector that expressed a prefusion-stabilized SARS-CoV-2 spike protein derived from the original Wuhan strain. Clipping removes 5 bases from V and 6 bases from J, with 7 as the unmatched junction base count. The CDR1 and CDR2 encoded by the germline V gene are MDHEN and SYDVKM. From the cysteine up to the phenylalanine, the CDR3 has a length of 14 residues. The entry retains the CDR3 DNA only, 42 bases that are in frame from base 1.

TCRbeta CDR3 regions were sequenced with the immunoSEQ Assay. After extraction, genomic DNA underwent amplification by bias-controlled multiplex PCR, followed by high-throughput sequencing. The published analysis was carried out like this. To quantify the absolute abundance of each unique TCRbeta CDR3 region, sequences were collapsed and filtered. T cell fraction was estimated by normalizing TCRbeta template counts to usable DNA, which was measured by amplifying reference genes present in all nucleated cells. Repertoire TCRs were annotated as SARS-CoV-2-specific when V gene, CDR3 amino acid sequence and J gene were exactly matched to a known reactive TCR set. The reference SARS-CoV-2 TCR set came from MIRA and was filtered for enrichment in COVID-19-positive ImmuneCODE repertoires, removing public or cross-reactive TCRs. Using the MIRA antigens, annotated TCRs were further analysed by specific ORF or by position within an ORF. Breadth was defined as annotated unique rearrangements over total unique productive rearrangements; depth was the summed frequency of those rearrangements. TCR breadth was compared between groups using two-sided Wilcoxon rank-sum tests. TCRdb took over this immuneACCESS table, retaining in-frame rearrangements with V and J assigned. Such tables are incomplete; in checked studies, under half of the missing clones stem from an unresolved V gene, and the remainder is unexplained. The DNA gave D and trimming, while V, J and clone size come from that table. The sample contains roughly 380,000 clones, around 90% of them found a single time. The ten largest clones take up around 3.6% of the sample.

A word on this clone: Its antigen is unknown. The sample holds no much larger clone one base away, and base qualities are not on file.

The chain links TRBV28 with TRBJ1-1; 9 middle bases align to TRBD1. This sequence originates from a person between 18 and 65 years old who received the Ad26.COV2.S COVID-19 vaccine or a placebo. Sequenced material: peripheral blood, taken in a trial of Ad26.COV2.S vaccine versus placebo. The CDR3 reads CASSATGGSPEAFF. The DNA sequence is as follows: TGTGCCAGCAGTGCGACAGGGGGAAGCCCTGAAGCTTTCTTT.